These T cell receptor beta chains were read from a single sample in a study of blood T cell repertoires in COVID-19. The protocol was immunoSEQ multiplex PCR, while the TCRdb copy is restricted to in-frame clones and leaves out a portion. The sample consists of about 140,000 clones, 87% of them appearing once. Sequencing used peripheral blood. All receptors derive from a woman aged 45 to 65 with acute or convalescent COVID-19. Both conserved end residues are part of each CDR3. The D gene is left open where the match is weak. Clone size is stated in some rows and not others, as once, few, many or a class when expanded.

V: TRBV10-1; J: TRBJ1-2; D: NA; size: NA; DNA: TGCGCCAGCAGTGAGTCTATTAGGGGCGGAGGCTACACCTTC; CDR3: CASSESIRGGGYTF
V: TRBV19; J: TRBJ1-2; D: TRBD1; size: NA; DNA: TGTGCCAGTAGTTCCTCCGGGACAGGGGGTAACTATGGCTACACCTTC; CDR3: CASSSSGTGGNYGYTF
V: TRBV12-3/TRBV12-4; J: TRBJ2-3; D: NA; size: once; DNA: TGTGCCAGCAGTCTCTTTACAGATACGCAGTATTTT; CDR3: CASSLFTDTQYF
V: TRBV19; J: TRBJ2-1; D: TRBD1; size: NA; DNA: TGTGCCAGTAGTCCGGGACAGGGTAATGAGCAGTTCTTC; CDR3: CASSPGQGNEQFF
V: TRBV10-2; J: TRBJ1-5; D: NA; size: few; DNA: TGCGCCAGCAGTGAGCCCTGGGACTTGCTTAGCAATCAGCCCCAGCATTTT; CDR3: CASSEPWDLLSNQPQHF
V: TRBV11-2; J: TRBJ1-6; D: TRBD1; size: NA; DNA: TGTGCCAGCAGCTTAGGAGGACAGGGTGATTCACCCCTCCACTTT; CDR3: CASSLGGQGDSPLHF
V: TRBV30; J: TRBJ1-1; D: TRBD1; size: NA; DNA: TGTGCCTGGACCAGACAGGGAGTAGGGACTGAAGCTTTCTTT; CDR3: CAWTRQGVGTEAFF
V: TRBV29-1; J: TRBJ2-7; D: TRBD1; size: few; DNA: TGCAGCGTTGTGACAGGGGGAATCATCGAGCAGTACTTC; CDR3: CSVVTGGIIEQYF
V: TRBV19; J: TRBJ1-2; D: NA; size: NA; DNA: TGTGCCAGTAGTAGGTCAGGGGATGGCTACACCTTC; CDR3: CASSRSGDGYTF
V: TRBV19; J: TRBJ2-2; D: NA; size: NA; DNA: TGTGCCAGTATGATCAGAAGGAACACCGGGGAGCTGTTTTTT; CDR3: CASMIRRNTGELFF
V: TRBV3-1/TRBV3-2; J: TRBJ1-1; D: NA; size: few; DNA: TGTGCCAGCAGCCAAGAAAAGACTCAGAACACTGAAGCTTTCTTT; CDR3: CASSQEKTQNTEAFF
V: TRBV7-6; J: TRBJ2-2; D: NA; size: NA; DNA: TGTGCCAGCAGCTCTCTCAGGGACTTAAACACCGGGGAGCTGTTTTTT; CDR3: CASSSLRDLNTGELFF
V: TRBV5-4; J: TRBJ2-6; D: NA; size: NA; DNA: TGTGCCAGCAGCTTGGATCTACCCATCTCAGGGGCCAACGTCCTGACTTTC; CDR3: CASSLDLPISGANVLTF
V: TRBV28; J: TRBJ2-7; D: NA; size: NA; DNA: TGTGCCAGCAGTTTCAGGGTAGAGCAGTACTTC; CDR3: CASSFRVEQYF
V: TRBV10-1; J: TRBJ2-7; D: TRBD1; size: NA; DNA: TGCGCCAGCAGTGCCTCTCGAGGGACAGGGGGATCATACGAGCAGTACTTC; CDR3: CASSASRGTGGSYEQYF
V: TRBV5-1; J: TRBJ1-2; D: NA; size: NA; DNA: TGCGCCAGCCGTAATTACGAGAGCCAGGGGATCGGCTACATCTTC; CDR3: CASRNYESQGIGYIF
V: TRBV9; J: TRBJ2-3; D: TRBD2; size: once; DNA: TGTGCCAGCAGCGCCCGGACTAGCGGGGGGATTGGACCTAGCACAGATACGCAGTATTTT; CDR3: CASSARTSGGIGPSTDTQYF
V: TRBV5-5; J: TRBJ2-2; D: NA; size: NA; DNA: TGTGCCAGCAGCTTGGGGGCTAGCGTCAACACCGGGGAGCTGTTTTTT; CDR3: CASSLGASVNTGELFF
V: TRBV13; J: TRBJ1-2; D: NA; size: once; DNA: TGTGCCAGCAGCTCCGGGCAGGGTAACTATGGCTACACCTTC; CDR3: CASSSGQGNYGYTF
V: TRBV6-5; J: TRBJ2-7; D: NA; size: NA; DNA: TGTGCCAGCAGCGGGCGGGCAGGGGCCTACGAGCAGTACTTC; CDR3: CASSGRAGAYEQYF
V: TRBV19; J: TRBJ1-5; D: TRBD1; size: once; DNA: TGTGCCAGTAGTGTAATGACAGGGGGGGTTCAGCCCCAGCATTTT; CDR3: CASSVMTGGVQPQHF
V: TRBV9; J: TRBJ1-3; D: NA; size: NA; DNA: TGTGCCAGCAGCGTAGCGGGGGACTTGGATGGAAACACCATATATTTT; CDR3: CASSVAGDLDGNTIYF
V: TRBV5-1; J: TRBJ2-5; D: TRBD1; size: NA; DNA: TGCGCCAGCAGCTTGGCCCCAGGGGGCGGTGAGACCCAGTACTTC; CDR3: CASSLAPGGGETQYF
V: TRBV7-2; J: TRBJ1-1; D: NA; size: NA; DNA: TGTGCCAGCAGCCCACGAACGGGGGGGAACACTGAAGCTTTCTTT; CDR3: CASSPRTGGNTEAFF
V: TRBV11-2; J: TRBJ1-1; D: NA; size: NA; DNA: TGTGCCAGCAGCTTAGCTAAGGAGGGGACTGAAGCTTTCTTT; CDR3: CASSLAKEGTEAFF